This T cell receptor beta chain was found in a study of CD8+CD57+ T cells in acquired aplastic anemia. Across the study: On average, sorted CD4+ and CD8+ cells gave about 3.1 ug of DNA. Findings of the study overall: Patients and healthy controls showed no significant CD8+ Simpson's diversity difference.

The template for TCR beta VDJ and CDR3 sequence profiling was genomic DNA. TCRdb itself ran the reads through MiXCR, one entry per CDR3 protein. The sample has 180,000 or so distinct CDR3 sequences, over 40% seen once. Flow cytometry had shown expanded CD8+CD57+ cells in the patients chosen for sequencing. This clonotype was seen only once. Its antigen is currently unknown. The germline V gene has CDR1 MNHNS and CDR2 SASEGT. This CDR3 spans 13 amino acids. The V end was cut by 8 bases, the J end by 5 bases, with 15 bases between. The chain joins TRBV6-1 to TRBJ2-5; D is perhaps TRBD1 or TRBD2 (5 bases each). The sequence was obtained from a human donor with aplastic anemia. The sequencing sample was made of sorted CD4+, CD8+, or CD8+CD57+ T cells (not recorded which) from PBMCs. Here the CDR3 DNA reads TGTGCCAGCGGGACCCGGGATCAGGAGACCCAGTACTTC. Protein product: CASGTRDQETQYF.